The clone carrying this TCR beta chain has just a few counts. The antigen remains unidentified. These data originate in a study of response to subunit inactivated influenza vaccine. Study-level findings and limits: With each seasonal influenza vaccination, the authors suggested, few new T cells are recruited.

The CDR3 totals 13 residues. From germline, CDR1 is SQVTM and CDR2 ANQGSEA. The ends were cut back, 5 bases at V and 6 bases at J, with 16 bases in the middle. A single record per CDR3 protein comes from TCRdb applying MiXCR to the RT-PCR reads. The data hold about 780,000 distinct CDR3 sequences, with under 20% observed a single time. This specimen was PBMCs from blood, taken 4 to 6 days after vaccination. The chain carries TRBV29-1 and TRBJ1-1; possible D gene TRBD1, 5 bases. This clonotype was sampled from a man in his fifties who received an inactivated influenza vaccine. DNA of the CDR3: TGCAGCGTTAGAGCTGGGGGGATTTCTGAAGCTTTCTTT. It is translated as CSVRAGGISEAFF.